The 13 T cell receptor beta chains below were found in one sample sequenced in a study of T cell changes during pregnancy in multiple sclerosis. Here immunoSEQ multiplex PCR was the method, and the copy in TCRdb shows in-frame clones only, minus some. The repertoire includes approximately 28,000 clones, about 90% of them detected once, and more than 4% sits in the top ten. Source: peripheral blood, taken in the first trimester of pregnancy. The source is a female donor in good health, enrolled as a control in a pregnancy study.

This rearrangement joins TRBV5-6 to TRBJ1-1; D uncertain. This CDR3 comprises 13 residues. Germline V gene sequence: CDR1 SGHDT, CDR2 YYEEEE. V was cut by 6 bases and J by 5 bases, with 14 bases left in between. CDR3 bases: TGTGCCAGCACCTTTGGCTCGGGGACTGAAGCTTTCTTT. Translated: CASTFGSGTEAFF.

This chain connects TRBV28 to TRBJ1-5; 8 positions agree with TRBD1. Losses at the gene ends were 6 bases for V and 3 bases for J; bases not matched to a gene: 4. Germline assignment: CDR1 MDHEN and CDR2 SYDVKM. The CDR3 is 14 residues long. CDR3 DNA: TGTGCCAGCAGACCGGACAGGGTCAATCAGCCCCAGCATTTT. Its protein is CASRPDRVNQPQHF.

V is TRBV5-1 and J is TRBJ2-3; D is perhaps TRBD2 (5 bases). Per germline, CDR1 SGHRS and CDR2 YFSETQ. The CDR3 totals 14 residues. V was pared by 0 bases and J by 4 bases, with 9 bases between. The CDR3 loop reads CASSLGERPDTQYF. As DNA, the CDR3 is TGCGCCAGCAGCTTGGGGGAGAGACCAGATACGCAGTATTTT.

The V and J genes are TRBV19 and TRBJ2-3, with 13 bases fitting TRBD2. Germline CDR1 is LNHDA and CDR2 is SQIVND (reference sequence). Trimming at V came to 4 bases and at J to 2 bases, leaving 3 bases not matched to a gene. The length of the CDR3 is 16 residues. The DNA for the CDR3 is TGTGCCAGTAGTAGAGGACTAGCGGGGGACACAGATACGCAGTATTTT. Translating gives CASSRGLAGDTDTQYF.

The chain joins TRBV4-2 to TRBJ2-1, with 8 bases that match TRBD2. Losses at the gene ends were 3 bases for V and 0 bases for J; bases not matched to a gene: 7. CDR3 length equals 17 residues. Germline-derived CDR1 and CDR2 are LGHNA and YNFKEQ. CDR3 DNA: TGTGCCAGCAGCCATGACTTAGCGGGAAGCTCCTACAATGAGCAGTTCTTC. This translates into CASSHDLAGSSYNEQFF.

The chain couples TRBV5-6 to TRBJ2-3, with D perhaps TRBD2 (5 bases). V was trimmed by 3 bases and J by 5 bases, leaving 16 bases between them. Germline CDR1 reads SGHDT; CDR2 reads YYEEEE. The CDR3 consists of 15 residues. The CDR3 spells CASSYSAGDRDTQYF. CDR3 DNA sequence: TGTGCCAGCAGCTATAGCGCCGGAGATAGAGATACGCAGTATTTT.

V gene TRBV2 combines with J gene TRBJ2-4, with a weak D call TRBD1 (5 bases). Germline-derived CDR1 and CDR2 are SNHLY and FYNNEI. The CDR3 runs to 17 residues. Trimming cost V 4 bases and J 2 bases, with 18 bases left between them. The CDR3 here is CASSALQGSGTKNIQYF. The CDR3 nucleotides read TGTGCCAGCAGTGCATTGCAGGGAAGTGGGACCAAAAACATTCAGTACTTC.

This rearrangement joins TRBV6-7 to TRBJ2-7; possibly TRBD1 for D (5 bases). TRBV6-7 is noted as an ORF with a role that remains uncertain. The V end was cut by 3 bases, the J end by 3 bases, with 18 bases between. This CDR3 contains 16 residues. The CDR3 sequence: CASSYPPGRRRYEQYF. The DNA for the CDR3 is TGTGCCAGCAGTTATCCCCCAGGGCGACGTCGCTACGAGCAGTACTTC.

This clone was detected only once. The rearrangement uses TRBV9 and TRBJ2-7; TRBD2 might be the D (5 bases). CDR3 length: 14 residues. Germline-derived CDR1 and CDR2 are SGDLS and YYNGEE. V lost 4 bases to trimming and J lost 3 bases, with 14 bases between them. The CDR3 region is CASSSGREDYEQYF. CDR3 sequence (DNA): TGTGCCAGCAGCTCGGGGAGAGAAGACTACGAGCAGTACTTC.

The chain uses TRBV6-1 and TRBJ1-4; no firm D call. This CDR3 has 14 residues. Trimming shortened V by 5 bases and J by 6 bases, and 13 bases separated the two germline ends. Germline values: CDR1 MNHNS, CDR2 SASEGT. This CDR3 reads CASSFYESDEKLFF. Written as DNA, the CDR3 is TGTGCCAGCAGTTTCTATGAGAGTGATGAAAAACTGTTTTTT.

The rearrangement uses TRBV6-5 and TRBJ2-7, with 9 bases identical to TRBD2. The CDR3 spans 15 residues. Germline CDR1 MNHEY, CDR2 SVGAGI. The trim removed 5 bases at V and 0 bases at J, leaving 5 bases unmatched. In DNA form, the CDR3 reads TGTGCCAGCAGTGGTAGCGGGGGTAACTCCTACGAGCAGTACTTC. Protein sequence: CASSGSGGNSYEQYF.

In this sample, this clone turned up once. The J gene is TRBJ2-1, the V gene TRBV11-2; 9 positions match TRBD2. Germline-derived CDR1 and CDR2 are SGHAT and FQNNGV. This CDR3 has 16 residues. V trimming: 5 bases; J trimming: 4 bases; junction bases outside the gene matches: 9. CDR3 in DNA: TGTGCCAGCAGCGCCCAAAGGAGCGGGGGGTACAATGAGCAGTTCTTC. This gives the protein CASSAQRSGGYNEQFF.

The chain recombines TRBV6-6 with TRBJ2-7, with D tentatively TRBD1 (5 bases). Trimming pared 5 bases from V and 2 bases from J, leaving 16 bases between. Per germline, CDR1 MNHNY and CDR2 SVGAGI (reference sequence). The CDR3 sequence is 15 residues long. CDR3 DNA sequence: TGTGCCAGCAGTAGTGGGGCGTCGAATGCCTACGAGCAGTACTTC. This translates into CASSSGASNAYEQYF.